Listed below are T cell receptor beta chains from one sample, sequenced in a study of blood T cell repertoires in COVID-19. Method: immunoSEQ multiplex PCR; TCRdb's copy keeps in-frame clones and lacks some. The sample consists of about 400,000 clones, roughly 90% of them appearing once. The sequencing input was PBMCs or T cells enriched from blood (not recorded which). Receptors originate from a woman aged 25 to 39 who had recovered from COVID-19. CDR3s leave out the opening cysteine and the closing phenylalanine or tryptophan. The order of the fields is J gene, V gene, clone size, CDR3 length, D gene, CDR3 protein. D genes are given only for firm matches. A clone size is listed for some rows: how often the clone was seen (once, few, many), or a class if it is expanded.

TRBJ1-3,TRBV7-9,NA,14,TRBD1,ASSLQGGVVGNTIY
TRBJ2-3,TRBV7-3,once,15,NA,ASSHGVGVANTDTQY
TRBJ1-1,TRBV4-2,NA,13,TRBD1,ASSSPTGMNTEAF
TRBJ2-1,TRBV18,once,13,TRBD2,ASSPVAGGPNEQF
TRBJ2-5,TRBV29-1,NA,13,TRBD1,SVGGRDRGRETQY
TRBJ2-5,TRBV4-2,once,13,NA,ASSQDTTSRETQY
TRBJ2-5,TRBV7-3,once,13,NA,ASSPYGGQQETQY
TRBJ1-2,TRBV2,NA,11,NA,ASSEVGDYGYT
TRBJ1-1,TRBV7-2,NA,12,TRBD1,ASSVQGAGTEAF
TRBJ2-7,TRBV18,NA,11,NA,ASSPWRDYEQY
TRBJ1-1,TRBV11-2,NA,9,NA,ASRRGGSAF
TRBJ2-7,TRBV28,once,12,TRBD1,ASSLAGGLYEQY
TRBJ1-2,TRBV29-1,NA,11,NA,SALYGGNYGYT
TRBJ2-1,TRBV5-6,NA,12,TRBD1,ASSLEDRANEQF
TRBJ1-2,TRBV11-2,NA,12,NA,ASSLGGRNYGYT
TRBJ1-3,TRBV18,NA,12,NA,ASSEDVSGNTIY
TRBJ2-1,TRBV7-3,NA,13,TRBD2,ASSSLAGTYNEQF
TRBJ2-3,TRBV10-3,NA,16,TRBD2,AISERGLAGESTDTQY
TRBJ1-1,TRBV18,NA,10,NA,ASSPIQGEAF
TRBJ1-6,TRBV7-2,NA,16,TRBD1,ASSNAPIPGTVHSPLH
TRBJ2-2,TRBV13,NA,17,TRBD2,ASSPLTATSGENTGELF
TRBJ2-5,TRBV18,few,11,NA,ASSPIRGETQY
TRBJ1-4,TRBV18,NA,13,TRBD1,ASSSGTGGGEKLF
TRBJ2-1,TRBV5-6,NA,13,NA,ASSLQPVAYNEQF
TRBJ2-5,TRBV7-2,NA,11,NA,ASSLVPKETQY
TRBJ2-1,TRBV24-1,NA,14,TRBD2,ATSDLTSGSYNEQF
TRBJ2-3,TRBV5-4,once,10,TRBD1,ASSLNRGMEY
TRBJ2-3,TRBV9,NA,10,NA,ASRGGGDTQY
TRBJ1-1,TRBV19,NA,10,NA,ASLQGFAEAF
TRBJ2-1,TRBV5-1,NA,14,TRBD2,ASSATSGGQHNEQF
TRBJ1-2,TRBV12-3/TRBV12-4,NA,11,NA,ASTPDRSYGYT
TRBJ1-2,TRBV5-6,NA,11,NA,ASSLQGSIGYT
TRBJ2-5,TRBV5-8,NA,12,NA,ASSPGWGRETQY
TRBJ2-7,TRBV7-9,once,11,TRBD1,ASSFGTVYEQY
TRBJ1-5,TRBV7-8,once,12,TRBD1,ASSGRDSGQPQH
TRBJ1-2,TRBV2,NA,12,NA,ASSSKKGDYGYT
TRBJ2-4,TRBV6-2/TRBV6-3,NA,10,NA,ASSRLRNIQY
TRBJ2-1,TRBV10-3,few,16,TRBD2,AISESRGASGGYNEQF
TRBJ2-7,TRBV30,NA,12,TRBD2,AWSFLAGPYEQY
TRBJ2-2,TRBV11-3,NA,10,NA,ASSPDTGELF
TRBJ2-1,TRBV30,NA,12,TRBD1,AWSKGDSFNEQF
TRBJ2-7,TRBV7-2,few,14,TRBD1,ASSSPLGTGSYEQY
TRBJ1-2,TRBV12-3/TRBV12-4,NA,11,TRBD1,ASSFGTGNGYT
TRBJ1-3,TRBV18,NA,11,NA,ASSRGREDTIY
TRBJ1-2,TRBV30,NA,13,NA,AWKIAAGVFQGYT
TRBJ2-2,TRBV5-4,NA,14,TRBD2,ASSWTSGSMTGELF